This passage covers 17 T cell receptor beta chains from one sample sequenced in a study of cytomegalovirus exposure and HLA in healthy donors. It was with 60 Vbeta and 13 Jbeta primers that the PCR ran. The repertoire was sequenced with immunoSEQ multiplex PCR; TCRdb's copy has only in-frame clones and lacks some. The sample features around 200,000 clones, with about 1% in its top ten. Sequenced material: PBMCs. The source of these receptors is a woman aged 25 to 39 in good health and CMV-seropositive.

V usage is TRBV19 and J usage is TRBJ2-7; a weak D match, TRBD2 (5 bases). V was clipped by 3 bases and J by 2 bases, with 11 bases between them. Germline V gives CDR1 LNHDA, CDR2 SQIVND (reference sequence). The CDR3 spans 14 residues. This CDR3 is CASSIAGRAYEQYF. The CDR3 coding sequence is TGTGCCAGTAGTATTGCGGGCAGAGCCTACGAGCAGTACTTC.

The V and J genes are TRBV11-2 and TRBJ2-2; D is perhaps TRBD1 (5 bases). V lost 1 base and J lost 5, with 11 bases in between. The CDR3 sequence is 15 residues long. Germline CDR1 reads SGHAT; CDR2 reads FQNNGV. In DNA, the CDR3 is TGTGCCAGCAGCTTAGTTCAGGGTGGGACCGGGGAGCTGTTTTTT. Translation gives CASSLVQGGTGELFF. Using reference TRBV11-2 and TRBJ2-2 for the parts outside the CDR3, the full variable domain is EAGVAQSPRYKIIEKRQSVAFWCNPISGHATLYWYQQILGQGPKLLIQFQNNGVVDDSQLPKDRFSAERLKGVDSTLKIQPAKLEDSAVYLCASSLVQGGTGELFFGEGSRLTVL.

The chain recombines TRBV19 with TRBJ1-6; tentative D call: TRBD1 (5 bases). CDR1 LNHDA and CDR2 SQIVND come from the germline V gene (reference sequence). This CDR3 region has 17 residues. Trimming left V 4 bases short and J 0 bases short, with 13 bases between. The CDR3 DNA reads TGTGCCAGTAGTACCACCCGACAGAGCTCCTATAATTCACCCCTCCACTTT. It is translated as CASSTTRQSSYNSPLHF.

The chain combines TRBV4-1 with TRBJ2-5; D gene unclear. CDR1 and CDR2 (germline): MGHRA, YSYEKL. V shed 1 base and J shed 0 bases, with 9 bases lying between them. The CDR3 contains 15 residues. The CDR3 is CASSQGKRDQETQYF. The DNA of the CDR3 is TGCGCCAGCAGCCAAGGGAAACGGGACCAAGAGACCCAGTACTTC.

This chain links TRBV28 with TRBJ2-7; the match to TRBD1 covers 9 bases. Germline V CDR1 and CDR2: MDHEN, SYDVKM. Germline trimming cut 6 bases from V and 2 bases from J; bases unmatched to any gene: 11. The CDR3 is 16 residues long. The CDR3 nucleotides are TGTGCCAGCAGGACAGGGGGAACCTTCTTTACCTACGAGCAGTACTTC. Its translation is CASRTGGTFFTYEQYF. The variable domain in full, completed from reference TRBV28 and TRBJ2-7, reads DVKVTQSSRYLVKRTGEKVFLECVQDMDHENMFWYRQDPGLGLRLIYFSYDVKMKEKGDIPEGYSVSREKKERFSLILESASTNQTSMYLCASRTGGTFFTYEQYFGPGTRLTVT.

The rearrangement joins TRBV6-1 to TRBJ1-2; 9 nucleotides line up with TRBD1. Unmatched junction bases numbered 5, after V lost 3 bases and J lost 3 bases. This CDR3 has 15 amino acids. Germline V gene sequence: CDR1 MNHNS, CDR2 SASEGT. The CDR3 bases are TGTGCCAGCAGTGAGACAGGGGGATCTTACTATGGCTACACCTTC. Protein product: CASSETGGSYYGYTF.

J is TRBJ1-2 and V is TRBV7-9; D possibly corresponds to TRBD1 (6 bases). Germline V gene lookup returns CDR1 SEHNR and CDR2 FQNEAQ (reference sequence). The V end lost 1 base, the J end lost 6 bases, and 9 bases lay between the germline ends. This CDR3 region has 13 residues. CDR3 loop: CASSLEDRNGYTF. The CDR3 region has the DNA TGTGCCAGCAGCTTAGAAGACAGGAATGGCTACACCTTC.

In the case of this clone: Distinct nucleotide sequences in the sample also encode this CDR3. V usage is TRBV10-2 and J usage is TRBJ1-2; no clear D gene. This CDR3 spans 15 amino acids. Per the germline V gene, CDR1 is WSHSY and CDR2 is SAAADI. V shed 6 bases and J shed 1 base, with 15 bases lying between them. The CDR3 coding sequence is TGCGCCAGCAGCGAGAGGAGTCAGCTTAACTATGGCTACACCTTC. It codes for CASSERSQLNYGYTF.

The chain carries TRBV7-8 and TRBJ2-1; 9 nucleotides align to TRBD2. CDR3 size: 16 residues. Germline V lookup: CDR1 SGHVS, CDR2 FQNEAQ. The V segment lost 3 bases and the J segment 2 bases; nucleotides outside the gene matches: 5. The CDR3 loop reads CASSLERGETYNEQFF. The CDR3 DNA reads as TGTGCCAGCAGCTTGGAGCGGGGGGAAACCTACAATGAGCAGTTCTTC.

On this clone: The same CDR3 also results from other DNA sequences found in this sample. V is TRBV18 and J is TRBJ2-7; TRBD2 might be the D (5 bases). From germline, CDR1 is KGHSH and CDR2 LQKENI. V was clipped by 3 bases and J by 3 bases, with 12 bases between them. This CDR3 is 14 amino acids long. In DNA, the CDR3 is TGTGCCAGCTCACCGCGTCGGGAATTCTACGAGCAGTACTTC. Translation gives CASSPRREFYEQYF.

This chain connects TRBV7-2 to TRBJ1-1, with TRBD1 as a possible D gene (6 bases). The CDR3 has 14 residues. Germline V gene data show CDR1 as SGHTA and CDR2 as FQGNSA. Trimming cost V 4 bases and J 1 base, with 10 bases left between them. The CDR3 DNA reads TGTGCCAGCAGCTCAGGGACATGGAACACTGAAGCTTTCTTT. Translation gives CASSSGTWNTEAFF.

The rearrangement joins TRBV27 to TRBJ1-1; 7 bases are a match to TRBD1. J was trimmed by 7 bases and V by 5 bases; bases with no gene match: 10. This CDR3 contains 14 residues. Germline lookup yields CDR1 MNHEY and CDR2 SMNVEV (reference sequence). CDR3 coding DNA: TGTGCCAGCAGTCCGACCCGGGACAGCGTTGAAGCTTTCTTT. The encoded protein is CASSPTRDSVEAFF.

V gene TRBV2 combines with J gene TRBJ2-2, with 7 bases that match TRBD1. With V trimmed by 11 bases and J by 1 base, 10 bases remained unmatched. CDR1 and CDR2 from the germline V gene are SNHLY and FYNNEI. The CDR3 covers 15 residues. DNA of the CDR3: TGTGCCGGGCATCACAGGGGAAAGAACACCGGGGAGCTGTTTTTT. Translating gives CAGHHRGKNTGELFF.

This chain uses TRBV7-9 with TRBJ1-3; 7 bases are a match to TRBD1. The CDR3 contains 15 residues. Germline V gene sequence: CDR1 SEHNR, CDR2 FQNEAQ (reference sequence). The V gene end was trimmed by 4 bases and the J gene end by 1 base; junction bases not matched to a gene: 4. Here the CDR3 reads CASSSNRGSGNTIYF. CDR3 coding DNA: TGTGCCAGCAGCTCGAACAGGGGATCTGGAAACACCATATATTTT.

This sequence joins TRBV9 and TRBJ2-4; 9 bases line up with TRBD2. This CDR3 has 18 residues. Germline V gene data show CDR1 as SGDLS and CDR2 as YYNGEE. J gave up 0 bases and V 0 bases, and 7 bases lay outside the gene matches. CDR3 sequence reads: CASSVGASGNLAKNIQYF. In nucleotides, the CDR3 is TGTGCCAGCAGCGTAGGGGCTAGCGGGAACCTAGCCAAAAACATTCAGTACTTC.

V is TRBV19 and J is TRBJ1-5; possibly TRBD1 for D (5 bases). CDR1 and CDR2 from the germline V gene are LNHDA and SQIVND (reference sequence). This CDR3 has 15 residues. The V end was cut by 6 bases, the J end by 3 bases, with 15 bases between. The CDR3 DNA reads TGTGCCAGTAGGGGCCAGGGCGGCCTCAATCAGCCCCAGCATTTT. It codes for CASRGQGGLNQPQHF.

The rearrangement links TRBV28 to TRBJ1-5; D may be TRBD1 (6 bases). V was pared by 5 bases and J by 3 bases, with 23 bases between. Per the germline V gene, CDR1 is MDHEN and CDR2 is SYDVKM. The CDR3 extends over 18 amino acids. The CDR3 coding sequence is TGTGCCAGCAGTCTCACTCTGGGGGAAGGGGGAACCAATCAGCCCCAGCATTTT. The encoded protein is CASSLTLGEGGTNQPQHF.